The 9 T cell receptor beta chains given below trace back to one sample, sequenced in a study of T cells expressing NK-cell markers. TCRdb reprocessed the 5' RACE reads, with one entry per CDR3 protein and no DNA. The sample table includes some 190,000 distinct CDR3 sequences. Sequencing input: blood T cells: a sorted CD56 or NKG2C T cell subset, CD4+ or CD8+ T cells, or bulk PBMC T cells (not recorded which). Every receptor here comes from a man aged 18-75 years in good health.

The chain carries TRBV7-8 and TRBJ2-3; TCRdb proposes TRBD2, but this gene call is untestable without DNA. Germline loops: CDR1 SGHVS, CDR2 FQNEAQ. This CDR3 has 15 amino acids. CDR3 sequence reads: CASQRLAGGADTQYF.

The V gene is TRBV12-5, the J gene TRBJ2-1; checking the TCRdb D call of TRBD1 is not possible without DNA. The germline gives CDR1 LGHNT, CDR2 FRNRAP. This CDR3 spans 16 amino acids. The CDR3 spells CASGLPTNPTDNEQFF.

The rearrangement joins TRBV19 to TRBJ2-7. The germline gives CDR1 LNHDA, CDR2 SQIVND (reference sequence). This CDR3 spans 14 amino acids. The CDR3 here is CASSDTYNQYEQYF. Complete variable domain (other parts from reference TRBV19 and TRBJ2-7): DGGITQSPKYLFRKEGQNVTLSCEQNLNHDAMYWYRQDPGQGLRLIYYSQIVNDFQKGDIAEGYSVSREKKESFPLTVTSAQKNPTAFYLCASSDTYNQYEQYFGPGTRLTVT.

V gene TRBV4-2 combines with J gene TRBJ2-7; TCRdb proposes TRBD2, but this gene call is untestable without DNA. This CDR3 is 16 amino acids long. The V gene's germline CDR1 is LGHNA and CDR2 YNFKEQ. This CDR3 reads CASSQDVERGIYEQYF.

The chain recombines TRBV4-1 with TRBJ2-5; the TCRdb D gene call, TRBD1, has no DNA to confirm it. CDR3 length: 21 amino acids. CDR1 and CDR2 from the germline V gene are MGHRA and YSYEKL. This chain's CDR3 is CASSQDYYSGTEFQEAKSGYF.

The genes are TRBV5-6 and TRBJ2-3. There are 14 residues in the CDR3. The germline gives CDR1 SGHDT, CDR2 YYEEEE. This CDR3 is CASSPVDGTDTQYF.

V usage is TRBV5-4 and J usage is TRBJ2-2. The CDR3 loop spans 14 amino acids. From germline, CDR1 is SGHNT and CDR2 YYREEE (reference sequence). CDR3 in amino acids: CASSLEDNTGELFF.

The rearrangement uses TRBV9 and TRBJ2-7; TCRdb's D call of TRBD1 is untestable without DNA. The CDR3 has 14 amino acids. CDR1 SGDLS and CDR2 YYNGEE come from the germline V gene. The CDR3 protein is CASSPAGAGYEQYF.

V usage is TRBV15 and J usage is TRBJ1-1. The CDR3 spans 11 residues. In germline, CDR1 is LNHNV, CDR2 YYDKDF (reference sequence). The CDR3 sequence: CATSRDHVAFF.